Presented here are 22 T cell receptor beta chains from one specimen sequenced in a study of cytomegalovirus exposure and HLA in healthy donors. It was with 60 Vbeta and 13 Jbeta primers that the PCR ran. Method: immunoSEQ multiplex PCR; TCRdb's copy keeps in-frame clones and lacks some. Of some 150,000 clones in the sample, around 79% were seen once. The sequencing input was PBMCs. These receptors all stem from a man in his forties or fifties in good health and CMV-seropositive.

The chain combines TRBV5-1 with TRBJ1-4; D unresolved. This CDR3 contains 17 residues. Germline-derived CDR1 and CDR2 are SGHRS and YFSETQ. V was cut by 2 bases and J by 6 bases, with 20 bases left in between. The CDR3 here is CASSFFPRGRRDEKLFF. CDR3 bases: TGCGCCAGCAGCTTTTTCCCCCGTGGGAGGAGAGATGAAAAACTGTTTTTT. The full variable domain, its missing parts supplied by reference TRBV5-1 and TRBJ1-4, is KAGVTQTPRYLIKTRGQQVTLSCSPISGHRSVSWYQQTPGQGLQFLFEYFSETQRNKGNFPGRFSGRQFSNSRSEMNVSTLELGDSALYLCASSFFPRGRRDEKLFFGSGTQLSVL.

The chain has TRBV4-2 and TRBJ2-7, with 9 bases identical to TRBD1. Trimming cost V 5 bases and J 3 bases; bases outside gene matches: 17. In germline, CDR1 is LGHNA, CDR2 YNFKEQ. The CDR3 has 18 residues. CDR3 loop: CASSYSDRGGTGGYEQYF. The CDR3, as DNA: TGTGCCAGCAGCTACTCCGACAGGGGGGGGACCGGCGGCTACGAGCAGTACTTC.

The rearrangement joins TRBV10-3 to TRBJ2-7; 10 bases fit TRBD2. The germline CDR1 and CDR2 sequences are ENHRY and SYGVKD. The CDR3 runs 15 residues. V was pared by 10 bases and J by 2 bases, with 11 bases of the junction left unmatched. The CDR3 loop reads CASRINSGGTYEQYF. CDR3 in DNA: TGTGCCAGCAGGATAAATAGCGGGGGGACCTACGAGCAGTACTTC.

The chain carries TRBV15 and TRBJ2-3; a weak D match, TRBD2 (5 bases). Germline CDR1 LNHNV, CDR2 YYDKDF (reference sequence). The CDR3 consists of 15 residues. V was clipped by 4 bases and J by 2 bases, with 13 bases between them. The CDR3 coding sequence is TGTGCCACCAGCAACCTCGGAGGATACACAGATACGCAGTATTTT. It codes for CATSNLGGYTDTQYF.

The chain combines TRBV7-9 with TRBJ2-7; 8 bases are a match to TRBD2. V shed 7 bases, J shed 3 bases, and the junction held 5 bases outside the gene matches. The CDR3 is 13 residues long. In germline, CDR1 is SEHNR, CDR2 FQNEAQ (reference sequence). Here the CDR3 DNA reads TGTGCCAGCACCCTTAGCGGGATCTACGAGCAGTACTTC. It yields the protein CASTLSGIYEQYF. Full variable domain (outside the CDR3, taken from reference TRBV7-9 and TRBJ2-7): DTGVSQNPRHKITKRGQNVTFRCDPISEHNRLYWYRQTLGQGPEFLTYFQNEAQLEKSRLLSDRFSAERPKGSFSTLEIQRTEQGDSAMYLCASTLSGIYEQYFGPGTRLTVT.

This chain joins TRBV15 and TRBJ2-7; 15 nucleotides agree with TRBD2. Germline CDR1 LNHNV, CDR2 YYDKDF (reference sequence). V gave up 1 base and J gave up 7 bases; unmatched junction bases: 8. CDR3 length equals 17 residues. The CDR3: CATSRAGGLAGGGEQYF. CDR3 nucleotide sequence: TGTGCCACCAGCAGAGCAGGGGGACTAGCGGGAGGTGGGGAGCAGTACTTC.

V and J are TRBV19 and TRBJ2-5; 7 positions match TRBD1. Germline V lookup: CDR1 LNHDA, CDR2 SQIVND (reference sequence). Trimming cost V 8 bases and J 1 base; bases outside gene matches: 7. This CDR3 spans 14 amino acids. DNA for the CDR3: TGTGCCAGTGGACCCACAGGGGTCCAAGAGACCCAGTACTTC. Its translation: CASGPTGVQETQYF.

This chain links TRBV18 with TRBJ1-1; 9 bases are shared with TRBD1. Trimming removed 1 base from V and 1 base from J; junction bases left unmatched: 10. The CDR3 has 18 residues. Per the germline V gene, CDR1 is KGHSH and CDR2 is LQKENI. The CDR3 coding sequence is TGTGCCAGCTCACCACGGACAGGGGAGGTCGCCACGAACACTGAAGCTTTCTTT. This sequence encodes CASSPRTGEVATNTEAFF.

This clone has a single count. Germline is not matched at one junction end, which may reflect a read error. The gene calls are TRBV7-9 and TRBJ2-1; 12 nucleotides line up with TRBD2. CDR1 is SEHNR, CDR2 FQNEAQ, per germline (reference sequence). The length of the CDR3 is 16 residues. CDR3 residues: CSSSSLGLAGFNEQFF. The CDR3 DNA reads as TGTTCCAGCAGCTCCCTTGGACTAGCGGGGTTCAATGAGCAGTTCTTC.

There are many counts of this clone. The rearrangement uses TRBV14 and TRBJ2-3; 7 bases are a match to TRBD1. V shed 3 bases, J shed 2 bases, and the junction held 5 bases outside the gene matches. The CDR3 has 15 amino acids. Per germline, CDR1 SGHDN and CDR2 FVKESK. The CDR3 DNA follows: TGTGCCAGCAGCCATTTGACAGGGCCCACAGATACGCAGTATTTT. It encodes CASSHLTGPTDTQYF.

The rearrangement joins TRBV30 to TRBJ1-2; D uncertain. Trimming removed 0 bases at V and 1 base at J, with 12 bases between. Germline-derived CDR1 and CDR2 are GTSNPN and SVGIG (reference sequence). CDR3 length: 15 amino acids. CDR3: CAWSVGSRLNYGYTF. As DNA, the CDR3 is TGTGCCTGGAGTGTGGGGAGTCGCCTTAACTATGGCTACACCTTC.

This clone was seen only once. The chain carries TRBV29-1 and TRBJ1-1; 10 bases fit TRBD1. Germline lookup yields CDR1 SQVTM and CDR2 ANQGSEA. This CDR3 is 14 amino acids long. V dropped 7 bases and J dropped 3; count of bases not matched to a gene: 8. CDR3 in DNA: TGCAGCGCAAGACGGGGACAGGGGTACACTGAAGCTTTCTTT. Amino acids: CSARRGQGYTEAFF.

The V call is TRBV29-1, the J call TRBJ2-3, with D possibly matching TRBD1 (6 bases). Germline V gene sequence: CDR1 SQVTM, CDR2 ANQGSEA. This CDR3 has 12 residues. Trimming cost V 7 bases and J 4 bases, with 12 bases left between them. The CDR3, as DNA: TGCAGCGCCCGGAAGGGGGCAGATACGCAGTATTTT. Translated, it gives CSARKGADTQYF.

The CDR3 DNA reads TGTGCCAGCAGCCCGACAGGGGCGGCTACGCAGTATTTT. Amino acids: CASSPTGAATQYF. This rearrangement joins TRBV6-5 to TRBJ2-3, with 8 positions matching TRBD1. Germline V gives CDR1 MNHEY, CDR2 SVGAGI. The CDR3 consists of 13 residues. The junction had 7 bases not matched to a gene; V was cut back by 6 bases and J by 8 bases.

V and J are TRBV6-5 and TRBJ1-2; D unresolved. The CDR3 covers 13 residues. Per germline, CDR1 MNHEY and CDR2 SVGAGI. V lost 5 bases and J 4 bases, leaving 11 bases between the germline ends. CDR3: CASSPDGFYGYTF. In nucleotides, the CDR3 is TGTGCCAGCAGTCCCGACGGGTTCTATGGCTACACCTTC.

The J gene is TRBJ2-7, the V gene TRBV19, with no clear D. The CDR3 length is 13 residues. CDR1 and CDR2 (germline): LNHDA, SQIVND (reference sequence). The V end lost 1 base, the J end lost 5 bases, and 9 bases lay between the germline ends. CDR3 nucleotide sequence: TGTGCCAGTAGTATAGGCGGTTCGAACGAGCAGTACTTC. It encodes CASSIGGSNEQYF.

The V gene is TRBV9, the J gene TRBJ2-1; 13 positions match TRBD2. Looked up from germline, CDR1 is SGDLS and CDR2 is YYNGEE. Trimming removed 4 bases from V and 5 bases from J; junction bases left unmatched: 9. The CDR3 runs to 17 residues. CDR3 bases: TGTGCCAGCAGCCCCCGGACTAGCGGGAGTTCCCACAATGAGCAGTTCTTC. Protein sequence: CASSPRTSGSSHNEQFF.

This clone was recorded once. The chain recombines TRBV13 with TRBJ1-1, with 8 positions matching TRBD1. CDR1 is PRHDT, CDR2 FYEKMQ, per germline (reference sequence). The ends lost 6 bases at V and 3 bases at J; junction bases unmatched: 12. The CDR3 loop spans 16 amino acids. CDR3 loop: CASSSTLKQGDTEAFF. The CDR3 nucleotides are TGTGCCAGCAGTTCGACCCTAAAACAGGGGGACACTGAAGCTTTCTTT. Full variable domain (missing parts from reference TRBV13 and TRBJ1-1): AAGVIQSPRHLIKEKRETATLKCYPIPRHDTVYWYQQGPGQDPQFLISFYEKMQSDKGSIPDRFSAQQFSDYHSELNMSSLELGDSALYFCASSSTLKQGDTEAFFGQGTRLTVV.

V usage is TRBV19 and J usage is TRBJ2-7, with TRBD1 matching 11 bases. CDR1 is LNHDA, CDR2 SQIVND, per germline (reference sequence). The CDR3 contains 15 residues. Losses at the gene ends were 5 bases for V and 4 bases for J; bases not matched to a gene: 7. The CDR3 nucleotides read TGTGCCAGTAGTTTCCTGGGACAGGGGGAATACGAGCAGTACTTC. It encodes CASSFLGQGEYEQYF.

This chain joins TRBV7-9 and TRBJ2-2, with TRBD2 as a possible D gene (6 bases). Looked up from germline, CDR1 is SEHNR and CDR2 is FQNEAQ (reference sequence). V was pared by 5 bases and J by 3 bases, with 22 bases between. The CDR3 has 18 residues. CDR3 protein: CASSPWPSGGSDTGELFF. The CDR3 nucleotides read TGTGCCAGCAGCCCATGGCCGTCTGGGGGGTCGGACACCGGGGAGCTGTTTTTT.

The chain has TRBV29-1 and TRBJ2-1, with 7 bases identical to TRBD1. The germline V gene encodes CDR1 SQVTM and CDR2 ANQGSEA. CDR3 length: 15 amino acids. V dropped 7 bases and J dropped 0; count of bases not matched to a gene: 9. CDR3 amino acids: CSGLQGSSSYNEQFF. DNA for the CDR3: TGCAGCGGACTACAGGGGTCTAGCTCCTACAATGAGCAGTTCTTC.

This sequence joins TRBV18 and TRBJ2-3; D is ambiguous. With 2 bases removed from V and 3 bases from J, the gap between germline ends came to 6 bases. The CDR3 extends over 13 amino acids. Germline lookup yields CDR1 KGHSH and CDR2 LQKENI. This CDR3 is CASSPGGTDTQYF. In DNA, the CDR3 is TGTGCCAGCTCACCAGGCGGAACAGATACGCAGTATTTT.